This T cell receptor beta chain was identified during a study of OX40 agonist ivuxolimab in advanced cancers. This CDR3 has 15 residues. The V gene lost 1 base and the J gene lost 1 base, with 7 bases spanning the gap. Germline assignment: CDR1 LNHDA and CDR2 SQIVND (reference sequence). Sequencing used immunoSEQ multiplex PCR; TCRdb keeps in-frame clones, though not all of them. The sample includes more than 30,000 clones, more than 70% of them seen just once. The J gene is TRBJ2-2, the V gene TRBV19, with D possibly being TRBD1 (6 bases). The sequence derives from an adult with an advanced solid tumor such as melanoma, head and neck, liver or kidney cancer. The source material was CD4+ or CD8+ T cells sorted from blood, sampled in a trial of the OX40 agonist ivuxolimab. The CDR3 DNA follows: TGTGCCAGTAGTATAGGGACAGAGAACACCGGGGAGCTGTTTTTT. This gives the protein CASSIGTENTGELFF.